This T cell receptor beta chain was documented in a study of somatic mutations in cytotoxic T cells in rheumatoid arthritis. Whole-study results and caveats: It was in rheumatoid arthritis patients, but not in healthy controls, that CD8+ clonality increased with age.

There are 15 residues in the CDR3. Germline assignment: CDR1 SGHNT and CDR2 YYREEE (reference sequence). Trimming stripped 2 bases from V and 2 bases from J, with 13 bases between. The data were produced by immunoSEQ multiplex PCR, yet TCRdb's version contains in-frame clones alone and is incomplete. The table records 23,000 or so clones, approximately 73% of them present only once. A note on this clone: Its antigen is not identified.

Positive magnetic bead selection, which isolated the CD4+ and CD8+ cells, was followed by a flow cytometry check of purity. This chain joins TRBV5-4 and TRBJ1-1; D not certain. The TCR sequence derives from a woman between 18 and 30 years old in good health. Sequenced sample: CD8+ T cells sorted from blood. CDR3 sequence: CASSFGRTVNTEAFF. CDR3 in DNA: TGTGCCAGCAGCTTTGGCCGGACGGTCAACACTGAAGCTTTCTTT.